This record concerns one TCR beta chain sequence. Its antigen is unknown. The junction shows a germline mismatch at one end, possibly a read error. The sample comes from a study of regulatory T cells in long-lasting Graves disease. Turning to the study itself: Graves' cases, newly diagnosed, had used antithyroid drugs under 3 months. General observations from the study: The study found persistent patients shared more public clonotypes (2,741) than new patients (about 990).

Germline V gene lookup returns CDR1 LGHDT and CDR2 YNNKEL (reference sequence). The CDR3 length is 12 residues. Described time point: newly diagnosed GD, antithyroid drugs for less than 3 months. Isolated PBMC RNA provided the starting material for the TCR library. Both iRepertoire HTBI primers and Arm-PCR of CDR3 regions were used to build the TCR beta libraries. One entry per CDR3 protein results from TCRdb running MiXCR on the multiplex PCR reads. The sample has over 450,000 distinct CDR3 sequences, approximately 12% seen once; the top ten hold around 10%. These data are also associated with another study on T cells in Graves' hyperthyroidism and ophthalmopathy. That publication notes: A first-round RT-PCR of the TCR CDR3 used the HTBI primer set. Most thyroid clonotypes expanded above 0.001 appeared in blood too.

Sequencing was performed on peripheral blood mononuclear cells (PBMCs), taken at new diagnosis, from a patient treated with antithyroid drugs. The chain employs TRBV3-1 and TRBJ2-7, with 12 bases matching TRBD2. This sequence originates from a young woman with Graves disease. CDR3 protein: CATSATSGRPFF. DNA for the CDR3: TGTGCCACATCTGCTACTAGCGGGAGGCCATTTTTC.